The next 25 T cell receptor beta chains were all read from a single sample in a study of shared clonotypes between healthy human individuals. The assay was immunoSEQ multiplex PCR, and TCRdb's table has in-frame clones only and misses some. The profile shows approximately 700,000 clones, around 78% of them singletons. Sequencing input: memory CD4+ T cells sorted from blood. Subset reported: CD45RA-negative fraction. The origin of the receptors is a woman aged 25-40 years in good health.

This clone has ten or more counts. V is TRBV27 and J is TRBJ1-2, with D possibly being TRBD1 (5 bases). This CDR3 has 15 amino acids. Germline loops: CDR1 MNHEY, CDR2 SMNVEV (reference sequence). V was clipped by 2 bases and J by 4 bases, with 14 bases between them. The DNA of the CDR3 is TGTGCCAGCAGTTTAAGGGTGGGGACTTTCTATGGCTACACCTTC. Protein: CASSLRVGTFYGYTF.

In this sample, this clone turned up once. V usage is TRBV6-5 and J usage is TRBJ2-3; 9 bases map to TRBD2. Per germline, CDR1 MNHEY and CDR2 SVGAGI. The CDR3 has 15 amino acids. V dropped 6 bases and J dropped 1; count of bases not matched to a gene: 5. In nucleotides, the CDR3 is TGTGCCAGCAGCAGGGCGGGAGGGGGCACAGATACGCAGTATTTT. Residues: CASSRAGGGTDTQYF.

The CDR3, as DNA: TGTGCCAGCAGCTTAGCCGGCGGGAGTAGTTACGAGCAGTACTTC. Translated: CASSLAGGSSYEQYF. The gene calls are TRBV11-3 and TRBJ2-7; TRBD2 aligns across 7 bases. Looked up from germline, CDR1 is SGHNT and CDR2 is YENEEA. The CDR3 has 15 residues. J was trimmed by 4 bases and V by 1 base; bases with no gene match: 7.

The chain is built from TRBV19 and TRBJ1-2; D call uncertain. The CDR3 sequence is 14 residues long. Trimming stripped 5 bases from V and 2 bases from J, with 12 bases between. The germline V gene has CDR1 LNHDA and CDR2 SQIVND (reference sequence). CDR3 bases: TGTGCCAGTAGTGCCCGGACGGAAAACTATGGCTACACCTTC. It translates to CASSARTENYGYTF.

The V gene is TRBV4-2, the J gene TRBJ1-2, with D possibly being TRBD1 (5 bases). Germline CDR1 is LGHNA and CDR2 is YNFKEQ. This CDR3 contains 17 residues. The germline V and J ends were trimmed by 3 bases and 2 bases, with 19 bases remaining between them. CDR3 in DNA: TGTGCCAGCAGCCAGGGGGTACAAGGTACGACAAACTATGGCTACACCTTC. This translates into CASSQGVQGTTNYGYTF.

This chain's CDR3 is CASSQGTGPGQPQHF. Written as DNA, the CDR3 is TGTGCCAGTAGTCAAGGGACAGGGCCAGGACAGCCCCAGCATTTT. This sequence joins TRBV19 and TRBJ1-5; TRBD1 aligns across 9 bases. The length of the CDR3 is 15 residues. The junction had 9 bases not matched to a gene; V was cut back by 5 bases and J by 7 bases. Germline V gives CDR1 LNHDA, CDR2 SQIVND (reference sequence).

The rearrangement links TRBV6-5 to TRBJ1-1; 11 bases are shared with TRBD1. This CDR3 is built from 15 residues. Per germline, CDR1 MNHEY and CDR2 SVGAGI. After removal of 5 bases from V and 1 base from J, the junction contained 3 bases not matched to a gene. The CDR3: CASSRTGGPNTEAFF. CDR3 DNA sequence: TGTGCCAGCAGTCGGACAGGGGGCCCGAACACTGAAGCTTTCTTT.

This clone has a handful of counts. The chain carries TRBV28 and TRBJ1-6, with D hard to call. The CDR3 is made up of 14 amino acids. Looked up from germline, CDR1 is MDHEN and CDR2 is SYDVKM. Trimming shortened V by 2 bases and J by 7 bases, and 9 bases separated the two germline ends. This CDR3 is CASSLSWHNSPLHF. The CDR3 bases are TGTGCCAGCAGTTTAAGTTGGCACAATTCACCCCTCCACTTT.

The chain has TRBV28 and TRBJ1-5; no clear D. V was cut by 3 bases and J by 7 bases, with 7 bases left in between. From germline, CDR1 is MDHEN and CDR2 SYDVKM. The CDR3 totals 12 residues. The CDR3 reads CASSFAGQPQHF. The CDR3 region has the DNA TGTGCCAGCAGTTTCGCCGGGCAGCCCCAGCATTTT.

This clone was counted a single time. V gene TRBV28 combines with J gene TRBJ1-1, with D maybe TRBD1 (6 bases). V was cut by 5 bases and J by 6 bases, with 13 bases left in between. CDR1 is MDHEN and CDR2 is SYDVKM in the germline V gene. This CDR3 has 13 amino acids. CDR3: CASSLGGAAEAFF. The CDR3 nucleotides read TGTGCCAGCAGTCTCGGGGGCGCCGCTGAAGCTTTCTTT.

This clone was detected a few times. The CDR3, as DNA: TGTGCCAGTAACCGCGGGGGCGCCGGCACCGGGGAGCTGTTTTTT. Amino acids: CASNRGGAGTGELFF. J is TRBJ2-2 and V is TRBV19; possibly TRBD2 for D (7 bases). There are 15 residues in the CDR3. Trimming left V 7 bases short and J 4 bases short, with 16 bases between. Germline V gives CDR1 LNHDA, CDR2 SQIVND (reference sequence).

V usage is TRBV7-3 and J usage is TRBJ2-6; weak D call: TRBD2 (6 bases). From germline, CDR1 is SGHTA and CDR2 FQGTGA. This CDR3 region has 16 residues. V was cut by 1 base and J by 2 bases, with 9 bases left in between. The chain's CDR3 is CASSLMGGPGANVLTF. CDR3 DNA: TGTGCCAGCAGCTTAATGGGGGGTCCTGGGGCCAACGTCCTGACTTTC.

The J gene is TRBJ1-6, the V gene TRBV25-1; TRBD1 is a possible D gene (5 bases). The CDR3 consists of 14 residues. The V gene's germline CDR1 is MGHDK and CDR2 SYGVNS. Trimming pared 3 bases from V and 10 bases from J, leaving 13 bases between. CDR3 coding DNA: TGTGCCAGCAGTGATAGGGGCAGGCGATCACCCCTCCACTTT. Its protein is CASSDRGRRSPLHF.

The gene calls are TRBV30 and TRBJ2-7, with D hard to call. This CDR3 comprises 13 residues. The V end was cut by 2 bases, the J end by 1 base, with 9 bases between. From germline, CDR1 is GTSNPN and CDR2 SVGIG (reference sequence). In nucleotides, the CDR3 is TGTGCCTGGAGTAAGGGCCCTTCCTACGAGCAGTACTTC. This codes for CAWSKGPSYEQYF. The full variable domain, in which reference TRBV30 and TRBJ2-7 provide the parts outside the CDR3, is SQTIHQWPATLVQPVGSPLSLECTVEGTSNPNLYWYRQAAGRGLQLLFYSVGIGQISSEVPQNLSASRPQDRQFILSSKKLLLSDSGFYLCAWSKGPSYEQYFGPGTRLTVT.

The chain recombines TRBV28 with TRBJ2-3, with D possibly matching TRBD1 (6 bases). The CDR3 is made up of 14 amino acids. Germline lookup yields CDR1 MDHEN and CDR2 SYDVKM. Deletions cut 4 bases from V and 2 bases from J, with 10 bases between. CDR3 DNA sequence: TGTGCCAGCAGTTCCGGACAGCACACAGATACGCAGTATTTT. Amino acid sequence: CASSSGQHTDTQYF.

In this sample, this clone turned up many times. This same CDR3 is encoded by further DNA sequences in the sample. V gene TRBV5-1 combines with J gene TRBJ2-1, with 8 nucleotides matching TRBD2. The junction had 3 bases not matched to a gene; V was cut back by 0 bases and J by 4 bases. Germline CDR1 reads SGHRS; CDR2 reads YFSETQ. The CDR3 extends over 15 amino acids. This CDR3 is CASSLASGGYNEQFF. CDR3 bases: TGCGCCAGCAGCTTGGCCAGCGGGGGTTACAATGAGCAGTTCTTC.

The chain uses TRBV2 and TRBJ2-2, with no clear D. V was cut by 1 base and J by 1 base, with 4 bases left in between. Germline CDR1 reads SNHLY; CDR2 reads FYNNEI. CDR3 length equals 14 residues. The CDR3 loop is CASSEVVNTGELFF. The CDR3, as DNA: TGTGCCAGCAGTGAAGTTGTGAACACCGGGGAGCTGTTTTTT.

The chain has TRBV19 and TRBJ2-3, with 10 bases identical to TRBD1. CDR1 and CDR2 from the germline V gene are LNHDA and SQIVND (reference sequence). V was clipped by 5 bases and J by 6 bases; unmatched bases: 5. This CDR3 has 14 amino acids. Here the CDR3 reads CASSFRTGGDTQYF. CDR3 sequence (DNA): TGTGCCAGTAGTTTCAGGACAGGGGGTGATACGCAGTATTTT.

V and J are TRBV6-1 and TRBJ1-1, with D uncertain. The CDR3 length is 15 residues. The germline V gene encodes CDR1 MNHNS and CDR2 SASEGT. The germline V and J ends were trimmed by 5 bases and 4 bases, with 17 bases remaining between them. The CDR3 DNA reads TGTGCCAGCAGTAGAAGCGCGGGGTTAGGCACTGAAGCTTTCTTT. Translated: CASSRSAGLGTEAFF.

V gene TRBV27 combines with J gene TRBJ1-3; tentatively, D is TRBD1 (5 bases). Looked up from germline, CDR1 is MNHEY and CDR2 is SMNVEV (reference sequence). The V end was cut by 6 bases, the J end by 2 bases, with 20 bases between. This CDR3 region has 17 residues. The CDR3 sequence: CASSSGRDGLAGNTIYF. The CDR3 DNA follows: TGTGCCAGCAGCTCGGGCAGGGATGGGTTGGCTGGAAACACCATATATTTT.

The chain couples TRBV27 to TRBJ1-2; no definite D call. This CDR3 comprises 15 residues. Germline V gene data show CDR1 as MNHEY and CDR2 as SMNVEV (reference sequence). V was trimmed by 2 bases and J by 1 base, leaving 11 bases between them. The DNA for the CDR3 is TGTGCCAGCAGTTTAATGTCAGCAAGTAACTATGGCTACACCTTC. As protein: CASSLMSASNYGYTF.

In nucleotides, the CDR3 is TGTGCCAGCAGGTGGGGGGGAGGCGGGAGTGGGTACGAGCAGTACTTC. Its translation: CASRWGGGGSGYEQYF. The chain uses TRBV28 and TRBJ2-7; 7 nucleotides match TRBD2. Per germline, CDR1 MDHEN and CDR2 SYDVKM. After removal of 6 bases from V and 4 bases from J, the junction contained 15 bases not matched to a gene. The CDR3 runs to 16 residues.

A single count supports this clone. The V and J genes are TRBV6-5 and TRBJ1-1; perhaps TRBD1 as D (5 bases). This CDR3 contains 13 residues. Germline CDR1 MNHEY, CDR2 SVGAGI. V was clipped by 5 bases and J by 0 bases, with 7 bases between them. CDR3 sequence (DNA): TGTGCCAGCAGTCCGACAGTGAACACTGAAGCTTTCTTT. This gives the protein CASSPTVNTEAFF.

CDR3 bases: TGTGCCAGCAGCTCATACGGCTACCGAACTGAAGCTTTCTTT. It yields the protein CASSSYGYRTEAFF. The chain has TRBV2 and TRBJ1-1, with D uncertain. Germline V lookup: CDR1 SNHLY, CDR2 FYNNEI. CDR3 length: 14 residues. V was shortened by 6 bases and J by 5 bases, with 16 bases between the two germline ends.

The V gene is TRBV2, the J gene TRBJ1-1; the match to TRBD1 covers 7 bases. The CDR3 has 14 residues. J was trimmed by 3 bases and V by 6 bases; bases with no gene match: 7. The germline gives CDR1 SNHLY, CDR2 FYNNEI. Written as DNA, the CDR3 is TGTGCCAGCAGCTCGGGACAGCCTTACACTGAAGCTTTCTTT. It specifies CASSSGQPYTEAFF.